These T cell receptor beta chains were read from a single sample in a study of CD8 T cells in Susac syndrome. TCRdb re-analysed the immunoSEQ multiplex PCR reads in MiXCR, keeping a single row per CDR3 protein. Of approximately 150,000 distinct CDR3 sequences in the sample, less than 95% were seen once. The sample was CD4+ T cells from PBMCs. The receptor set was obtained from a human donor with multiple sclerosis. The CDR3 runs from the conserved cysteine through the conserved F or W.

V gene: TRBV20-1
CDR3 protein: CSASDSRFSGANVLAF

V gene: TRBV5-1
CDR3 protein: CASSLTSGRDEQFF

V gene: TRBV12-3/TRBV12-4
CDR3 protein: CASSQGVSGANVLTF

V gene: TRBV15
CDR3 protein: CATSTANYGYTF

V gene: TRBV6-6
CDR3 protein: CASKLTETQYF

V gene: TRBV30
CDR3 protein: CAWRSANYGYTF

V gene: TRBV18
CDR3 protein: CASSPHDRGLNTEAFF

V gene: TRBV20-1
CDR3 protein: CSASGSGELFF

V gene: TRBV28
CDR3 protein: CATRGGSETQYF

V gene: TRBV6-5
CDR3 protein: CASSSGTGGPYEQYF

V gene: TRBV7-2
CDR3 protein: CASSLVLTDTQYF

V gene: TRBV20-1
CDR3 protein: CSARLSDTQYF

V gene: TRBV5-1
CDR3 protein: CASSLGGLRSGANVLTF

V gene: TRBV29-1
CDR3 protein: CSVSSPRYVLFF

V gene: TRBV10-3
CDR3 protein: CAISDPGKGAYEQYF

V gene: TRBV28
CDR3 protein: CASRPSGYEQYF

V gene: TRBV9
CDR3 protein: CASRALSRDEQFF

V gene: TRBV30
CDR3 protein: CAWSPRTGSTPQHF

V gene: TRBV6-5
CDR3 protein: CASRQGTRTNQPQHF

V gene: TRBV5-4
CDR3 protein: CASSSSGLQNEQFF

V gene: TRBV20-1
CDR3 protein: CSASGGAGTEAFF

V gene: TRBV25-1
CDR3 protein: CASSDNLAGAKQYF

V gene: TRBV7-9
CDR3 protein: CASSLDLQLETQYF

V gene: TRBV3-1
CDR3 protein: CASSQDMTKGKAFF

V gene: TRBV5-1
CDR3 protein: CASSPQGEGANVLTF

V gene: TRBV4-3
CDR3 protein: CASSQQHSGNTIYF

V gene: TRBV5-4
CDR3 protein: CASSLNLPPGQGELFF

V gene: TRBV11-1
CDR3 protein: CASSSRDLRVADTQYF

V gene: TRBV6-1
CDR3 protein: CASRPSSGGRMNTEAFF

V gene: TRBV29-1
CDR3 protein: CSVLVTEAFF

V gene: TRBV5-1
CDR3 protein: CASSSNRDSSYGYTF

V gene: TRBV9
CDR3 protein: CASSVGDLGGGYGYTF

V gene: TRBV5-1
CDR3 protein: CASSGGQGGEKLFF

V gene: TRBV6-6
CDR3 protein: CASRSGLGYEQYF

V gene: TRBV23-1
CDR3 protein: CASIDGLRDQPQHF

V gene: TRBV20-1
CDR3 protein: CSASQVADTQYF

V gene: TRBV25-1
CDR3 protein: CASSDGAGGEVRGYTF

V gene: TRBV12-3/TRBV12-4
CDR3 protein: CASRSTSGTYEQYF

V gene: TRBV30
CDR3 protein: CAWPFSGSYEQYF

V gene: TRBV29-1
CDR3 protein: CSVNTPETQYF

V gene: TRBV4-2
CDR3 protein: CASSPNLGGMSYNEQFF

V gene: TRBV29-1
CDR3 protein: CSVARSYNEQFF

V gene: TRBV21-1
CDR3 protein: CASSAPREGYGYTF

V gene: TRBV7-2
CDR3 protein: CASSLVQSYGYTF

V gene: TRBV10-3
CDR3 protein: CAIGERGAANEKLFF

V gene: TRBV18
CDR3 protein: CASSPIADRGYEQYF

V gene: TRBV18
CDR3 protein: CASSSSSSGANVLTF

V gene: TRBV5-1
CDR3 protein: CASSLGIRQPYEQYF

V gene: TRBV3-1
CDR3 protein: CASSPQTRGEQYF

V gene: TRBV5-1
CDR3 protein: CASSSDSTNEKLFF

V gene: TRBV27
CDR3 protein: CASSPRTGGDEQYF

V gene: TRBV2
CDR3 protein: CASKWGRNQPQHF

V gene: TRBV7-8
CDR3 protein: CASSRPFASGSLKTQYF

V gene: TRBV20-1
CDR3 protein: CSASGPQTGYQETQYF

V gene: TRBV19
CDR3 protein: CASSTGQINYGYTF